These 5 T cell receptor beta chains came from one sample sequenced in a study of post-analysis software for immune sequencing data. Study results and limitations: Comparison of patients with controls showed five TRBV segments more frequent in patients, TRBV5-6, TRBV5-1 and TRBV20-1 among them.

These receptors have no identified antigens. TCR beta libraries were prepared from cDNA with unique molecular identifiers. TCRdb processed the PCR reads anew with MiXCR; each CDR3 protein has one entry. There are fewer than 550,000 distinct CDR3 sequences in the sample; around 31% occur only once, and about 5.6% lies in the top ten. The sample was blood. These receptors were obtained from a girl aged 2-17 years with multiple sclerosis.

The count of this clonotype is one. This chain connects TRBV5-1 to TRBJ2-5; tentatively, D is TRBD2 (5 bases). V lost 4 bases and J 5 bases, leaving 21 bases between the germline ends. The germline V gene encodes CDR1 SGHRS and CDR2 YFSETQ. There are 16 residues in the CDR3. Here the CDR3 reads CASSHWVNGVRETQYF. The CDR3 DNA reads as TGCGCCAGCAGCCATTGGGTCAACGGGGTAAGGGAGACCCAGTACTTC.

For this clonotype: A read error may produce the germline difference seen at one junction end. The V gene is TRBV19, the J gene TRBJ1-5; no reliable D call. This CDR3 is built from 17 residues. Germline lookup yields CDR1 LNHDA and CDR2 SQIVND (reference sequence). CDR3 DNA: TGTGCCAGTAGTATAGTATACAGAGATTATAGCAATCAGCCCCCGCATTTT. It specifies CASSIVYRDYSNQPPHF.

V and J are TRBV20-1 and TRBJ2-1, with a weak D call TRBD1 (5 bases). CDR1 and CDR2 (germline): DFQATT, SNEGSKA (reference sequence). The CDR3 totals 17 residues. The germline V and J ends were trimmed by 1 base and 6 bases, with 22 bases remaining between them. The CDR3 here is CSARVPGPGSFINEQFF. CDR3 sequence (DNA): TGCAGTGCTAGAGTTCCCGGGCCAGGGTCATTTATCAATGAGCAGTTCTTC.

The rearrangement uses TRBV2 and TRBJ1-5; no firm D call. Per the germline V gene, CDR1 is SNHLY and CDR2 is FYNNEI. V lost 6 bases and J 11 bases, leaving 20 bases between the germline ends. CDR3 length equals 14 residues. CDR3 residues: CASSPDPSLSAQHF. CDR3 DNA: TGTGCCAGCAGCCCCGATCCGAGTCTTTCTGCCCAGCATTTT.

This clonotype was found a few times. The junction differs from germline at one of its ends, possibly a read error. The chain couples TRBV7-7 to TRBJ2-7; 8 bases align to TRBD1. The length of the CDR3 is 15 residues. Germline-derived CDR1 and CDR2 are SSHAT and FNYEAQ (reference sequence). The CDR3 reads CASSFGQGDTYEQYF. CDR3 nucleotide sequence: TGTGCTAGCAGCTTCGGACAGGGTGACACCTACGAGCAGTACTTC.